This is a list of T cell receptor beta chains from one sample in a study of cytomegalovirus exposure and HLA in healthy donors. Here immunoSEQ multiplex PCR was the method, and the copy in TCRdb shows in-frame clones only, minus some. Of about 120,000 clones detected, roughly 80% appear once; the ten largest clones hold more than 1%. Sample: PBMCs. These receptors all come from a female donor in good health and CMV-seronegative. The CDR3 runs from the conserved cysteine through the conserved F or W. Fields, in order: CDR3 protein, CDR3 DNA, D gene, V gene, CDR3 length, clone size, J gene. The D gene is left open where the match is weak. The size entry is marked missing in some rows and otherwise reads once, few, many or a size class.

CDR3 protein: CASSLTRTSYEQYF
CDR3 DNA: TGCGCCAGCAGCTTAACCAGGACATCCTACGAGCAGTACTTC
D gene: NA
V gene: TRBV5-1
CDR3 length: 14
clone size: NA
J gene: TRBJ2-7

CDR3 protein: CARSFIGTTNTEAFF
CDR3 DNA: TGTGCCAGAAGCTTCATAGGGACAACGAACACTGAAGCTTTCTTT
D gene: NA
V gene: TRBV5-3
CDR3 length: 15
clone size: few
J gene: TRBJ1-1

CDR3 protein: CASSVGGAGGAPRQFF
CDR3 DNA: TGTGCCAGCAGCGTAGGGGGTGCGGGGGGGGCCCCCCGGCAGTTCTTC
D gene: TRBD2
V gene: TRBV9
CDR3 length: 16
clone size: NA
J gene: TRBJ2-1

CDR3 protein: CASSVQGATGNTIYF
CDR3 DNA: TGTGCCAGCAGCGTACAGGGGGCAACGGGAAACACCATATATTTT
D gene: TRBD1
V gene: TRBV9
CDR3 length: 15
clone size: NA
J gene: TRBJ1-3

CDR3 protein: CASSLDRAEGYTF
CDR3 DNA: TGTGCCAGCAGCTTGGACAGGGCGGAAGGCTACACCTTC
D gene: TRBD1
V gene: TRBV7-3
CDR3 length: 13
clone size: NA
J gene: TRBJ1-2

CDR3 protein: CASSLEIRGGGYF
CDR3 DNA: TGTGCCAGCAGCTTAGAAATCCGCGGGGGCGGGTATTTT
D gene: NA
V gene: TRBV7-2
CDR3 length: 13
clone size: NA
J gene: TRBJ2-3

CDR3 protein: CASSLSPSGANGLTF
CDR3 DNA: TGCGCCAGCAGCTTGTCTCCCTCTGGGGCCAACGGCCTGACTTTC
D gene: NA
V gene: TRBV5-1
CDR3 length: 15
clone size: NA
J gene: TRBJ2-6

CDR3 protein: CASRRIAGGNNEQFF
CDR3 DNA: TGTGCCAGCAGGCGAATAGCGGGAGGTAACAATGAGCAGTTCTTC
D gene: TRBD2
V gene: TRBV5-5
CDR3 length: 15
clone size: once
J gene: TRBJ2-1

CDR3 protein: CATSLGVSYNEQFF
CDR3 DNA: TGTGCCACCTCACTTGGAGTTTCCTACAATGAGCAGTTCTTC
D gene: NA
V gene: TRBV15
CDR3 length: 14
clone size: NA
J gene: TRBJ2-1

CDR3 protein: CASKEGNYASYEQYF
CDR3 DNA: TGTGCCAGCAAAGAGGGCAACTACGCTTCCTACGAGCAGTACTTC
D gene: NA
V gene: TRBV18
CDR3 length: 15
clone size: NA
J gene: TRBJ2-7

CDR3 protein: CASSHSDREPQHF
CDR3 DNA: TGTGCCAGCAGCCACTCAGACAGGGAACCCCAGCATTTT
D gene: TRBD1
V gene: TRBV6-1
CDR3 length: 13
clone size: many
J gene: TRBJ1-5

CDR3 protein: CARLERAGGPVSSYNSPLHF
CDR3 DNA: TGTGCCAGACTCGAACGGGCAGGGGGCCCCGTGAGCTCCTATAATTCACCCCTCCACTTT
D gene: TRBD1
V gene: TRBV5-3
CDR3 length: 20
clone size: NA
J gene: TRBJ1-6

CDR3 protein: CASRRQGEVETQYF
CDR3 DNA: TGTGCCAGTAGACGTCAGGGTGAAGTTGAGACCCAGTACTTC
D gene: NA
V gene: TRBV19
CDR3 length: 14
clone size: NA
J gene: TRBJ2-5

CDR3 protein: CASSKRGTYTDTQYF
CDR3 DNA: TGTGCCAGCAGCAAACGGGGGACCTACACAGATACGCAGTATTTT
D gene: NA
V gene: TRBV28
CDR3 length: 15
clone size: NA
J gene: TRBJ2-3

CDR3 protein: CASSLAGRGDEKLFF
CDR3 DNA: TGCGCCAGCAGCTTGGCGGGCAGGGGTGATGAAAAACTGTTTTTT
D gene: NA
V gene: TRBV5-1
CDR3 length: 15
clone size: NA
J gene: TRBJ1-4

CDR3 protein: CASSSGTASVEQYF
CDR3 DNA: TGTGCCAGCTCATCCGGGACAGCGAGCGTCGAGCAGTACTTC
D gene: TRBD1
V gene: TRBV18
CDR3 length: 14
clone size: NA
J gene: TRBJ2-7

CDR3 protein: CASSPPTEQETQYF
CDR3 DNA: TGTGCCAGCTCACCACCGACAGAGCAAGAGACCCAGTACTTC
D gene: NA
V gene: TRBV18
CDR3 length: 14
clone size: NA
J gene: TRBJ2-5

CDR3 protein: CATGKIPGGGGTGELFF
CDR3 DNA: TGCGCCACCGGCAAGATCCCCGGGGGGGGAGGTACCGGGGAGCTGTTTTTT
D gene: TRBD2
V gene: TRBV4-1
CDR3 length: 17
clone size: NA
J gene: TRBJ2-2

CDR3 protein: CASSSPGRVGEQYF
CDR3 DNA: TGTGCCAGCAGCTCGCCAGGGCGTGTTGGGGAGCAGTACTTC
D gene: NA
V gene: TRBV5-4
CDR3 length: 14
clone size: NA
J gene: TRBJ2-7

CDR3 protein: CASSSGTSEFNEQFF
CDR3 DNA: TGCGCCAGCAGCTCCGGGACATCGGAGTTTAATGAGCAGTTCTTC
D gene: NA
V gene: TRBV5-1
CDR3 length: 15
clone size: NA
J gene: TRBJ2-1

CDR3 protein: CASSLLEFRTGKDEQYF
CDR3 DNA: TGTGCCAGCAGTTTATTGGAGTTTCGGACAGGAAAGGACGAGCAGTACTTC
D gene: TRBD1
V gene: TRBV28
CDR3 length: 17
clone size: NA
J gene: TRBJ2-7

CDR3 protein: CSGAWTGGGRGYNEQFF
CDR3 DNA: TGCAGTGGGGCCTGGACAGGGGGAGGACGAGGATACAATGAGCAGTTCTTC
D gene: TRBD1
V gene: TRBV29-1
CDR3 length: 17
clone size: NA
J gene: TRBJ2-1

CDR3 protein: CASSAPQAPWGTGELFF
CDR3 DNA: TGTGCCAGCAGTGCCCCACAGGCCCCTTGGGGCACCGGGGAGCTGTTTTTT
D gene: NA
V gene: TRBV28
CDR3 length: 17
clone size: NA
J gene: TRBJ2-2

CDR3 protein: CASSPGLAGVTQYF
CDR3 DNA: TGTGCCAGCAGCCCTGGACTAGCGGGAGTTACCCAGTACTTC
D gene: TRBD2
V gene: TRBV27
CDR3 length: 14
clone size: few
J gene: TRBJ2-5

CDR3 protein: CSVRAGDSYNEQFF
CDR3 DNA: TGCAGCGTCCGAGCGGGAGACTCCTACAATGAGCAGTTCTTC
D gene: TRBD2
V gene: TRBV29-1
CDR3 length: 14
clone size: NA
J gene: TRBJ2-1

CDR3 protein: CASSARGTNEKLFF
CDR3 DNA: TGTGCCAGCAGTGCCAGGGGTACTAATGAAAAACTGTTTTTT
D gene: NA
V gene: TRBV6-1
CDR3 length: 14
clone size: NA
J gene: TRBJ1-4

CDR3 protein: CASSKDEYEQYF
CDR3 DNA: TGTGCCAGCAGCAAAGACGAGTACGAGCAGTACTTC
D gene: NA
V gene: TRBV21-1
CDR3 length: 12
clone size: NA
J gene: TRBJ2-7

CDR3 protein: CASSDRVSGNTIYF
CDR3 DNA: TGTGCCAGCAGTGACAGGGTATCTGGAAACACCATATATTTT
D gene: NA
V gene: TRBV2
CDR3 length: 14
clone size: NA
J gene: TRBJ1-3

CDR3 protein: CATQGQDSGRYEQYF
CDR3 DNA: TGTGCCACTCAGGGCCAGGATAGCGGGAGGTACGAGCAGTACTTC
D gene: TRBD2
V gene: TRBV28
CDR3 length: 15
clone size: NA
J gene: TRBJ2-7

CDR3 protein: CASSYGPGGNTEAFF
CDR3 DNA: TGTGCCAGCAGTTACGGGCCAGGGGGCAACACTGAAGCTTTCTTT
D gene: TRBD1
V gene: TRBV6-5
CDR3 length: 15
clone size: NA
J gene: TRBJ1-1

CDR3 protein: CASGGHEQYF
CDR3 DNA: TGTGCCAGCGGGGGCCACGAGCAGTACTTC
D gene: NA
V gene: TRBV6-5
CDR3 length: 10
clone size: NA
J gene: TRBJ2-7